Below are 27 T cell receptor beta chains sequenced from a single sample in a study of blood T cell repertoires in COVID-19. Profiled with immunoSEQ multiplex PCR; TCRdb holds only in-frame clones, not every one. Found here are 200,000 to 300,000 clones, roughly 87% of them singletons; the top ten hold around 7.8%. Sample: peripheral blood. The receptors stem from a man aged 60 to 75 who had recovered from COVID-19.

This chain uses TRBV18 with TRBJ2-2, with 7 bases matching TRBD1. This CDR3 contains 16 residues. Germline V gives CDR1 KGHSH, CDR2 LQKENI. V lost 4 bases to trimming and J lost 1 base; unmatched junction nucleotides: 6. The CDR3 sequence: CASSLGQVGNTGELFF. As DNA, the CDR3 is TGTGCCAGCTCACTTGGACAGGTGGGGAACACCGGGGAGCTGTTTTTT.

V usage is TRBV28 and J usage is TRBJ2-7, with 10 bases aligning to TRBD1. The V gene's germline CDR1 is MDHEN and CDR2 SYDVKM. V shed 6 bases and J 7 bases; nucleotides not matched to a gene: 3. The CDR3 is made up of 12 amino acids. This CDR3 reads CASSPGQGEQYV. DNA for the CDR3: TGTGCCAGCAGCCCGGGACAGGGGGAGCAGTACGTC.

In this sample, this clone turned up a few times. This chain links TRBV13 with TRBJ2-7, with TRBD1 matching 8 bases. The CDR3 length is 12 residues. The V gene's germline CDR1 is PRHDT and CDR2 FYEKMQ (reference sequence). Unmatched junction bases numbered 3, after V lost 5 bases and J lost 6 bases. CDR3 region: CASSGQGPEQYV. CDR3 bases: TGTGCCAGCAGCGGACAGGGACCCGAGCAGTACGTC.

The gene calls are TRBV29-1 and TRBJ2-3; D gene uncertain. Per the germline V gene, CDR1 is SQVTM and CDR2 is ANQGSEA. The CDR3 runs to 12 residues. Trimming left V 6 bases short and J 3 bases short, with 10 bases between. CDR3 bases: TGCAGCGTGAGGATTCAGACAGATACGCAGTATTTT. It yields the protein CSVRIQTDTQYF.

V and J are TRBV5-1 and TRBJ2-1; 7 bases align to TRBD2. After removal of 2 bases from V and 0 bases from J, the junction contained 5 bases not matched to a gene. Germline V gene lookup returns CDR1 SGHRS and CDR2 YFSETQ. The CDR3 covers 16 residues. Here the CDR3 DNA reads TGCGCCAGCAGCTTAGCGGGGCCGCGCTCCTACAATGAGCAGTTCTTC. It translates to CASSLAGPRSYNEQFF.

The V and J genes are TRBV5-6 and TRBJ2-7, with TRBD2 as a possible D gene (5 bases). The CDR3 spans 11 residues. Between the trimmed V and J ends, which lost 1 base and 7 bases, there was a span of 6 bases. CDR1 is SGHDT and CDR2 is YYEEEE in the germline V gene. CDR3: CASSLSGEQYF. DNA of the CDR3: TGTGCCAGCAGCTTGTCGGGAGAGCAGTACTTC.

To note about this clone: A junction end diverges from the germline sequence, so it may reflect a read error. The rearrangement joins TRBV7-2 to TRBJ1-5, with 10 positions matching TRBD1. The V gene's germline CDR1 is SGHTA and CDR2 FQGNSA. CDR3 size: 14 residues. This CDR3 is CASSFSGTGEVMDF. The CDR3 bases are TGTGCCAGCAGCTTTTCCGGGACAGGGGAGGTCATGGATTTT.

The chain recombines TRBV13 with TRBJ1-6; 7 bases match TRBD1. V was pared by 0 bases and J by 7 bases, with 3 bases of the junction left unmatched. This CDR3 comprises 15 residues. Germline values: CDR1 PRHDT, CDR2 FYEKMQ (reference sequence). Here the CDR3 reads CASSLGQGVNSPLHF. The CDR3 bases are TGTGCCAGCAGCTTAGGCCAGGGGGTCAATTCACCCCTCCACTTT.

The J gene is TRBJ1-5, the V gene TRBV14, with unresolved D. The V end was cut by 6 bases, the J end by 0 bases, with 12 bases between. Germline V gene data show CDR1 as SGHDN and CDR2 as FVKESK. The CDR3 is 15 residues long. The CDR3 DNA follows: TGTGCCAGCAGTCCAGCCGGGAGTAGCAATCAGCCCCAGCATTTT. Protein sequence: CASSPAGSSNQPQHF.

V usage is TRBV6-5 and J usage is TRBJ1-6; 10 nucleotides match TRBD1. The CDR3 length is 14 residues. V lost 5 bases, J lost 11 bases, and 6 bases stayed unmatched. CDR1 and CDR2 from the germline V gene are MNHEY and SVGAGI. CDR3 in amino acids: CASSRGTGVPPLHF. The CDR3 coding sequence is TGTGCCAGCAGTCGCGGGACAGGGGTCCCACCCCTCCACTTT.

On this clone itself: The junction does not match germline at one end; this may be a read error. This sequence joins TRBV12-5 and TRBJ2-1, with TRBD2 identical over 10 bases. In germline, CDR1 is LGHNT, CDR2 FRNRAP. This CDR3 comprises 16 residues. CDR3 coding DNA: TGTGCTAGTGGTTTGATAGCGGGGGGCTCCCACAATGAGCAGTTCTTC. As protein: CASGLIAGGSHNEQFF.

This clone was seen a handful of times. This rearrangement joins TRBV7-2 to TRBJ1-2, with 12 bases fitting TRBD1. V was pared by 1 base and J by 7 bases, with 4 bases of the junction left unmatched. This CDR3 comprises 15 residues. Germline V gene data show CDR1 as SGHTA and CDR2 as FQGNSA. The CDR3 DNA is TGTGCCAGCAGCTTAGGGGACAGGGGGCGGAGTGGCTACACCTTC. Translation gives CASSLGDRGRSGYTF.

The chain is built from TRBV3-1 (or the pseudogene TRBV3-2) and TRBJ2-1, with a possible D match to TRBD2 (5 bases). The germline V gene encodes CDR1 LGHDT and CDR2 YNNKEL (reference sequence). There are 17 residues in the CDR3. With 1 base removed from V and 3 bases from J, the gap between germline ends came to 16 bases. CDR3 coding DNA: TGTGCCAGCAGCCAAGTAGGAAGGAGCGGTAGCTACAATGAGCAGTTCTTC. Its translation: CASSQVGRSGSYNEQFF.

J is TRBJ2-3 and V is TRBV5-4, with TRBD1 identical over 8 bases. The V gene's germline CDR1 is SGHNT and CDR2 YYREEE (reference sequence). CDR3 size: 14 residues. Trimming removed 5 bases from V and 5 bases from J; junction bases left unmatched: 7. In DNA form, the CDR3 reads TGTGCCAGCAGGCCAGGGGGCAGGAGAGATACGCAGTATTTT. Amino acid sequence: CASRPGGRRDTQYF.

The CDR3 reads CASSIPRHNTEAFF. Written as DNA, the CDR3 is TGTGCCAGTAGTATCCCCCGACACAACACTGAAGCTTTCTTT. The chain uses TRBV19 and TRBJ1-1; no definite D call. The germline gives CDR1 LNHDA, CDR2 SQIVND (reference sequence). The V and J ends lost 3 bases and 2 bases respectively, with 10 bases between them. CDR3 length: 14 amino acids.

This clone has only one observation. The J gene is TRBJ2-3, the V gene TRBV5-1, with TRBD2 matching 8 bases. CDR1 SGHRS and CDR2 YFSETQ come from the germline V gene. The J segment lost 5 bases and the V segment lost 6 bases, leaving 14 bases of the junction unmatched. This CDR3 has 16 residues. This CDR3 reads CASTAETSVGVDTQYF. CDR3 DNA: TGCGCCAGCACCGCCGAGACTAGCGTCGGAGTAGATACGCAGTATTTT. The whole variable domain, filled in from reference TRBV5-1 and TRBJ2-3, reads KAGVTQTPRYLIKTRGQQVTLSCSPISGHRSVSWYQQTPGQGLQFLFEYFSETQRNKGNFPGRFSGRQFSNSRSEMNVSTLELGDSALYLCASTAETSVGVDTQYFGPGTRLTVL.

J is TRBJ2-1 and V is TRBV5-1; 9 bases are shared with TRBD1. The germline CDR1 and CDR2 sequences are SGHRS and YFSETQ. CDR3 length equals 15 residues. Trimming cost V 2 bases and J 4 bases; bases outside gene matches: 4. DNA for the CDR3: TGCGCCAGCAGCTTTACAGGGGGCAGGTACAATGAGCAGTTCTTC. This gives the protein CASSFTGGRYNEQFF.

In this sample, this clone turned up once. The J gene is TRBJ2-1, the V gene TRBV11-3; the match to TRBD2 covers 8 bases. The CDR3 is 15 amino acids. Germline trimming cut 5 bases from V and 8 bases from J; bases unmatched to any gene: 11. The V gene's germline CDR1 is SGHNT and CDR2 YENEEA. The CDR3 loop reads CASSTRAGGRDEQFF. For the CDR3, the DNA is TGTGCCAGCAGCACCCGCGCGGGGGGCCGGGATGAGCAGTTCTTC.

V and J are TRBV7-8 and TRBJ1-4; D may be TRBD1 (6 bases). There are 15 residues in the CDR3. Germline CDR1 and CDR2: SGHVS and FQNEAQ. V gave up 1 base and J gave up 3 bases, with 9 bases separating them. CDR3 sequence: CASSLGGGSNEKLFF. The CDR3 DNA is TGTGCCAGCAGCTTAGGAGGGGGATCTAATGAAAAACTGTTTTTT.

V gene TRBV19 combines with J gene TRBJ1-4; D unresolved. V was cut by 3 bases and J by 4 bases, with 18 bases left in between. Germline V gene sequence: CDR1 LNHDA, CDR2 SQIVND (reference sequence). There are 17 residues in the CDR3. CDR3: CASSMMFGDTFNEKLFF. CDR3 DNA: TGTGCCAGTAGTATGATGTTCGGGGATACTTTTAATGAAAAACTGTTTTTT.

This clone was recorded a few times. The same CDR3 can be traced to other DNA sequences in this sample. The V and J genes are TRBV30 and TRBJ1-6, with 11 nucleotides matching TRBD1. The junction had 3 bases not matched to a gene; V was cut back by 2 bases and J by 9 bases. Germline values: CDR1 GTSNPN, CDR2 SVGIG (reference sequence). This CDR3 comprises 14 residues. The CDR3 sequence: CAWSPGQGASPLHF. CDR3 sequence (DNA): TGTGCCTGGAGTCCCGGACAGGGGGCTTCACCCCTCCACTTT.

The chain couples TRBV12-5 to TRBJ1-3, with 7 bases aligning to TRBD1. CDR1 and CDR2 from the germline V gene are LGHNT and FRNRAP. Trimming cost V 1 base and J 0 bases; bases outside gene matches: 0. The CDR3 loop spans 15 amino acids. The CDR3 spells CASGLGDSSGNTIYF. The CDR3 nucleotides read TGTGCTAGTGGTTTGGGGGACAGCTCTGGAAACACCATATATTTT.

The chain couples TRBV5-5 to TRBJ2-1; 11 nucleotides agree with TRBD1. J lost 3 bases, V lost 4 bases, and 9 bases had no gene match. The V gene's germline CDR1 is SGHKS and CDR2 YYEKEE (reference sequence). CDR3 length: 17 residues. In nucleotides, the CDR3 is TGTGCCAGCAGCAGCGGGACAGGGGGAGGGGACTACAATGAGCAGTTCTTC. Translating gives CASSSGTGGGDYNEQFF.

The chain has TRBV7-2 and TRBJ2-7; 7 positions agree with TRBD2. Germline V gene sequence: CDR1 SGHTA, CDR2 FQGNSA. J lost 3 bases, V lost 6 bases, and 8 bases had no gene match. The CDR3 has 14 residues. CDR3 residues: CASRRGGLGYEQYV. The CDR3 region has the DNA TGTGCCAGCAGACGCGGCGGACTAGGCTACGAGCAGTACGTC.

The chain links TRBV18 to TRBJ2-2; D gene uncertain. V gave up 6 bases and J gave up 4 bases, with 9 bases separating them. Per the germline V gene, CDR1 is KGHSH and CDR2 is LQKENI. This CDR3 region has 13 residues. The CDR3 DNA is TGTGCCAGCTCCCCCTGGAGCACCGGGGAGCTGTTTTTT. Translating gives CASSPWSTGELFF.

The rearrangement uses TRBV24-1 and TRBJ2-5; 7 bases fit TRBD1. The CDR3 consists of 17 residues. Germline V gives CDR1 KGHDR, CDR2 SFDVKD. The J segment lost 0 bases and the V segment lost 3 bases, leaving 9 bases of the junction unmatched. In DNA, the CDR3 is TGTGCCACCAGTGATCCTTCTAGGACAGGCTACCAAGAGACCCAGTACTTC. Its translation: CATSDPSRTGYQETQYF.

This clone was seen only a few times. This chain links TRBV7-9 with TRBJ1-1, with D possibly TRBD1 on 5 matching bases. CDR3 length: 17 residues. V was clipped by 0 bases and J by 4 bases, with 18 bases between them. Germline V gene lookup returns CDR1 SEHNR and CDR2 FQNEAQ (reference sequence). CDR3 residues: CASSLASSIGVGTEAFF. CDR3 nucleotide sequence: TGTGCCAGCAGCTTAGCGTCCTCCATAGGGGTGGGCACTGAAGCTTTCTTT.